This section outlines one T cell receptor (beta chain) sequence together with its context. Its target is not known. The sample holds other DNA sequences that translate to the same CDR3. This entry comes from a study of CD4 T cells in relation to SARS-CoV-2 and coronaviruses. Across the whole study: TCR beta CDR3s were sequenced after approximately ten-day antigen culture of PBMCs. Controls used an HIV-1 Nef peptide pool or no peptide. General study results and limits: Monoreactive clones expanded significantly more to SARS-CoV-2 than crossreactive clones did.

Germline loops: CDR1 MNHEY, CDR2 SVGAGI. This CDR3 is 16 amino acids long. The junction had 1 base not matched to a gene; V was cut back by 0 bases and J by 2 bases. The unexposed donors gave CD4+ T cells in about 2011-2019, prior to COVID-19. After roughly 9 days of culture, CD4+ T cells were isolated. Unexposed-donor CD4+ T cells were probed with SARS-CoV-2 S/N and four cold-coronavirus spikes, cells permitting. This table comes from immunoSEQ multiplex PCR, and its TCRdb copy is limited to in-frame clones, with some not included. The sample lists tens of thousands of clones; 65% to 85% were seen once.

The sequencing sample was made of CD4+ T cells from PBMCs, cultured in vitro. The sequence derives from a human donor in good health. The chain combines TRBV6-5 with TRBJ1-5, with 10 bases that match TRBD1. The CDR3, as DNA: TGTGCCAGCAGTTACTCGGGGACAGGGGGCAATCAGCCCCAGCATTTT. Translation: CASSYSGTGGNQPQHF.